This T cell receptor (beta chain) was identified during a study of T-cell memory formation after mild COVID-19 (dated by TCRdb to about 2021). Context from the whole study: Most TCR sequence clusters were specific to one of the two donors. In a couple of donors, T-cell clones that expanded and contracted after mild COVID-19 were tracked by sequencing TCRalpha and TCRbeta repertoires over time. Two young, previously healthy adult volunteers, one female and one male, were included in the cohort.

PBMCs were isolated by Ficoll-Paque density gradient centrifugation. Sequenced using an Illumina NovaSeq 6000. Using 5'RACE with constant-segment primers, TCRalpha and TCRbeta cDNA libraries were constructed, with sample barcodes and unique molecular identifiers added in the process. Trizol reagent was used to extract RNA from every sample. The libraries were amplified in two PCR steps, and the second step added a second sample barcode and Illumina TruSeq adapters. Sequencing of the libraries was done on an Illumina NovaSeq, producing 2 x 150 bp paired-end reads. The paper's processing steps were these. Demultiplexing of reads and collapsing into UMI-guided consensus sequences were performed with migec v1.2.7. Using mixcr v2.1.11, UMI consensuses were aligned to TRA and TRB V and J templates and then assembled into clonotypes. Clonotypes were classified as expanded or contracted when called significant by both edgeR and NoisET, with noise models trained on biological replicates. For edgeR calls, the cutoffs were a false discovery rate-adjusted p below 0.01 and a log2 fold-change threshold of 1. As an exploratory analysis of dynamics, max-normalized trajectories of the 1000 most abundant clonotypes were examined by PCA with hierarchical clustering. Separately sequenced CD4+ and CD8+ repertoires were used to assign the CD4 or CD8 phenotype of responding clones. TCRdb took the public reads, trimmed them with fastp at Q25, ran MiXCR for clone calling and kept in-frame beta chains. Rows matching on CDR3 protein sequence are summarized as one entry with the most common DNA and genes. What appears here as the V and J calls and clone size reflects TCRdb's work, not the paper's. The sample data list 450,000 or so distinct CDR3 sequences, and around 27% of these were observed just once. Together, the top ten hold under 15% of the sample.

The full study reports these points: The second-wave clones that peaked on day 37 were not confirmed to be SARS-CoV-2 specific. Contracting CD4+ clones were found mainly in CM and EM memory subsets, while CD8+ clones were enriched in EMRA. From day 15 to 85, contracting clones showed balanced CD4/CD8 phenotypes, whereas a second wave of clones that expanded from day 15 to 37 leaned towards CD4+. The study included only a couple of mild cases, and larger cohorts that include severe cases with pre-infection samples were judged to be necessary. Some responding clones were detected in pre-infection memory, which suggested that pre-existing cross-reactive memory T cells had joined the SARS-CoV-2 response.

This clonotype was observed a handful of times. The target of this receptor is not known. No qualities accompany the bases; no much larger clone lies one base away. Trimming takes 6 bases from V and 2 bases from J, and the germline ends sit 22 bases apart. The germline V gene specifies ENHRY as CDR1 and SYGVKD as CDR2. The CDR3 measures 17 amino acids from cysteine to phenylalanine. Only CDR3 DNA remains: 51 bases, in frame from the first base. The sample comprised PBMCs or a T cell subset sorted from them (not recorded which). Recombination joined TRBV10-3 with TRBJ2-5; the D segment might be TRBD1 or TRBD2, since each matches 7 bases. This receptor was identified in an adult woman who had mild COVID-19 (a few samples of this study predate the infection). The sample titles of this study are shuffled in the database, so cell type and time point are left out; the donor was told from shared clones. The bases read TGTGCCATCAGGGCAGGGGGGGGTCGTAGTGGACAAGAGACCCAGTACTTC. Its amino acids are CAIRAGGGRSGQETQYF.